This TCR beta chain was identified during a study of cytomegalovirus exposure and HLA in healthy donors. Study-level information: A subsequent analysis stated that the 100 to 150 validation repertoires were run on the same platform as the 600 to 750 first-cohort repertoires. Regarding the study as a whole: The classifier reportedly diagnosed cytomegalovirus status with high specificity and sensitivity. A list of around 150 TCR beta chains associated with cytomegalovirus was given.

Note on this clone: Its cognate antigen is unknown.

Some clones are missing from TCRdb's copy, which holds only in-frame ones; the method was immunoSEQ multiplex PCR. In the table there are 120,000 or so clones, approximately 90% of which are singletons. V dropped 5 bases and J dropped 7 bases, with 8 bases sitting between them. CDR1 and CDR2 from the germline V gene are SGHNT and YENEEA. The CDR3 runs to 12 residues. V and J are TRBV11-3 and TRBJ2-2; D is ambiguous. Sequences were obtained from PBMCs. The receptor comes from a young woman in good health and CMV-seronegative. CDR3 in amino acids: CASSLISGELFF. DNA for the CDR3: TGTGCCAGCAGCCTCATCAGCGGGGAGCTGTTTTTT.